The 8 T cell receptor beta chains presented below share a single source sample, sequenced in a study of PD-1 blockade in mismatch repair-deficient tumors. Sequenced by immunoSEQ multiplex PCR; TCRdb stores in-frame clones only, minus some. The sample carries tens of thousands of clones, roughly 80% recorded once. The sample in question was PBMCs, obtained before pembrolizumab treatment. These receptors originate from an adult with mismatch repair-deficient cancer.

This clone came up once. V and J are TRBV5-1 and TRBJ1-1; 7 bases align to TRBD1. CDR3 length: 14 residues. V was clipped by 4 bases and J by 0 bases; unmatched bases: 3. CDR1 and CDR2 from the germline V gene are SGHRS and YFSETQ. As DNA, the CDR3 is TGCGCCAGCAGCCAGGGACAGTTGAACACTGAAGCTTTCTTT. Amino acid sequence: CASSQGQLNTEAFF.

The chain joins TRBV18 to TRBJ2-7; D possibly corresponds to TRBD2 (6 bases). Trimming took off 5 bases at V and 3 bases at J, with 17 bases between the two ends. CDR3 length equals 15 residues. Germline CDR1 and CDR2: KGHSH and LQKENI. CDR3 sequence reads: CASSSRGTSDYEQYF. DNA for the CDR3: TGTGCCAGCTCATCCCGGGGGACTTCCGACTACGAGCAGTACTTC.

This chain uses TRBV9 with TRBJ1-4; D remains ambiguous. The CDR3 totals 17 residues. The V end was cut by 4 bases, the J end by 0 bases, with 16 bases between. Germline CDR1 is SGDLS and CDR2 is YYNGEE. The CDR3: CASSPLTGLATNEKLFF. CDR3 in DNA: TGTGCCAGCAGCCCTCTGACGGGATTAGCAACTAATGAAAAACTGTTTTTT.

The rearrangement uses TRBV5-1 and TRBJ1-1, with D maybe TRBD1 (5 bases). Germline CDR1 reads SGHRS; CDR2 reads YFSETQ. The CDR3 length is 13 residues. Trimming took 0 bases from V and 5 from J, leaving 8 bases between them. Here the CDR3 DNA reads TGCGCCAGCAGCTTGGGCCGGACAACTGAAGCTTTCTTT. Amino acid sequence: CASSLGRTTEAFF.

The chain recombines TRBV5-1 with TRBJ1-2, with 8 bases aligning to TRBD1. Germline CDR1 SGHRS, CDR2 YFSETQ. The CDR3 has 14 residues. The junction had 3 bases not matched to a gene; V was cut back by 2 bases and J by 3 bases. The CDR3 region has the DNA TGCGCCAGCAGCTTTACAGGGGGGGACTATGGCTACACCTTC. This translates into CASSFTGGDYGYTF.

This chain connects TRBV30 to TRBJ2-3; TRBD2 matches 8 bases. After removal of 5 bases from V and 4 bases from J, the junction contained 8 bases not matched to a gene. The CDR3 totals 14 residues. Germline V CDR1 and CDR2: GTSNPN, SVGIG (reference sequence). The CDR3 DNA reads as TGTGCCTGGGGAAGCGGGAGTGGCCCAGATACGCAGTATTTT. This gives the protein CAWGSGSGPDTQYF.

V usage is TRBV19 and J usage is TRBJ2-7; D perhaps matches TRBD2 (6 bases). This CDR3 region has 13 residues. Per the germline V gene, CDR1 is LNHDA and CDR2 is SQIVND (reference sequence). The V end lost 5 bases, the J end lost 4 bases, and 12 bases lay between the germline ends. The chain's CDR3 is CASSLRRDYEQYF. The CDR3 nucleotides are TGTGCCAGTAGTCTGCGGCGGGATTACGAGCAGTACTTC.

The CDR3 region has the DNA TGTGCCAGCTCACAACTTAGTAACAGGGGGCGAGTCTCAGATACGCAGTATTTT. Amino acid sequence: CASSQLSNRGRVSDTQYF. V is TRBV18 and J is TRBJ2-3; 9 bases fit TRBD1. The CDR3 length is 18 residues. Germline-derived CDR1 and CDR2 are KGHSH and LQKENI. V shed 4 bases and J 4 bases; nucleotides not matched to a gene: 15.